The clone carrying this T cell receptor (beta chain) was observed once. CDR1 is SGHTA and CDR2 is FQGNSA in the germline V gene. J was trimmed by 4 bases and V by 5 bases; bases with no gene match: 2. The CDR3 loop spans 14 amino acids. How the authors handled the data: Estimated nucleated cell counts came from reference gene primer amplification. Produced via immunoSEQ multiplex PCR; TCRdb's table is partial and in-frame only. The V and J calls and clone size were taken over from that table, and D and trimming were inferred from the DNA. The sample has 70,000 to 80,000 clones; 82% are singletons. The data stem from a study of blood T cell repertoires in COVID-19. Study-wide background: COVID-19 samples from acute and convalescent phases originated in the United States, Italy and Spain. The analysed material was cDNA or gDNA that came from T cells, B-cell-depleted T cells, or PBMCs.

Sample: peripheral blood. The clonotype originates from a woman of 80 years or more with acute or convalescent COVID-19. The chain couples TRBV7-2 to TRBJ2-4, with 10 bases identical to TRBD1. The CDR3 bases are TGTGCCAGCAGCCGGACAGGGGGGAAAAACATTCAGTACTTC. Its translation: CASSRTGGKNIQYF.